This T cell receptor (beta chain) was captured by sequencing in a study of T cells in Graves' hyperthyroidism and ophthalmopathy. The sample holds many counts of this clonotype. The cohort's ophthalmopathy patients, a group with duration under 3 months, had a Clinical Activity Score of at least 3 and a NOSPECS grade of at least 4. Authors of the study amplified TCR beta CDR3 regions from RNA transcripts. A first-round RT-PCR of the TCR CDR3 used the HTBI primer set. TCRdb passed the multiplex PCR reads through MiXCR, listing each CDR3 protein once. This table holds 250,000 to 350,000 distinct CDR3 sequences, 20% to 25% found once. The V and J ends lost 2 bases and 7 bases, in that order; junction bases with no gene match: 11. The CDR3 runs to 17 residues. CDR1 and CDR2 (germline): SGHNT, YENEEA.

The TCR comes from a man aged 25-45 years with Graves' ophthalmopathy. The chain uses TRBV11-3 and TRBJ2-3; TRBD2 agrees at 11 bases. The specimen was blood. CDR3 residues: CASSLPSSGRASYTQYF. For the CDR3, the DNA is TGTGCCAGCAGCTTACCAAGTAGCGGGAGGGCTTCCTATACGCAGTATTTT.